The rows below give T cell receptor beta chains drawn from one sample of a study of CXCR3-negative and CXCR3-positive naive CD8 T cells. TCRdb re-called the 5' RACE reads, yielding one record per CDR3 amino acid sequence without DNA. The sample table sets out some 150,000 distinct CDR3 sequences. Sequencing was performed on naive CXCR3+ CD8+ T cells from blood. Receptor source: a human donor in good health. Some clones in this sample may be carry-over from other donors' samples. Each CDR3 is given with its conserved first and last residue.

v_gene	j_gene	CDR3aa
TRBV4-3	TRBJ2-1	CASSQDEGARGGAFF
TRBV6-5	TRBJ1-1	CASSYSRETGEREAFF
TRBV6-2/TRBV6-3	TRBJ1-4	CASRTGPATNEKLFF
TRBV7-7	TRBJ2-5	CASSLVGEVETQYF
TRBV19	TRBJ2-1	CASSIGRGEQFF
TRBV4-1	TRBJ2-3	CASSQQVAASTDTQYF
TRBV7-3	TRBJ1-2	CASSLTPGLDGYTF
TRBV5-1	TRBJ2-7	CASSLKGSGLGEQYF
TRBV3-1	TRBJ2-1	CASSERLYNEQFF
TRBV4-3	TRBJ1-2	CASRLNGDRGYGYTF
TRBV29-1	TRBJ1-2	CSVEGGANYGYTF
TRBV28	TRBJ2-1	CASRSAGLVGNEQFF
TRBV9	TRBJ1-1	CASSEWDRGTEAFF
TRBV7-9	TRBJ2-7	CASSLQGNYEQYF
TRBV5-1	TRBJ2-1	CASSTGLAEYNEQFF
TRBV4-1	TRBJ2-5	CASSHQKETQYF
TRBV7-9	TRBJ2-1	CANSQGANEQFF
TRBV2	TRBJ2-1	CASSDRTSGSIGEQFF
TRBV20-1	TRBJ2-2	CSVPGTSGNTGELFF
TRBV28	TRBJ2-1	CASSSRPRGPGHNEQFF
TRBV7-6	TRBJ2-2	CASSLGGYVTGELFF
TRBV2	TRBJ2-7	CASSEALGTSYEQYF
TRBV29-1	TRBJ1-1	CSVSPAFRVNTEAFF
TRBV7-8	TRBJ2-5	CASRRTGGEETQYF
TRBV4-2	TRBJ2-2	CASSLPMGRTGELFF
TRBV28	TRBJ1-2	CASSLCPDCRYTF
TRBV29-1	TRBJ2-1	CSVSADGNSKSSYNEQFF
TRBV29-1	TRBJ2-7	CSVVAGLEDYEQYF
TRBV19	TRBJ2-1	CASSEREETYNEQFF
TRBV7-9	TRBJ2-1	CASPLEGAVLGEQFF
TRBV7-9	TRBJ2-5	CASSLMSGTEWEQETQYF
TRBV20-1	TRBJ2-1	CSASRIAGAYNEQFF
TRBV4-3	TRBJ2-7	CASSQATGTTFYEQYF
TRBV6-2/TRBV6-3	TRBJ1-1	CASSDGPNTEAFF
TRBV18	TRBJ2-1	CASSRGTVTYNEQFF
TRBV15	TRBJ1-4	CATSSIWGGGSEKLFF
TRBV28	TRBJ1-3	CASSFSRGQGANTIYF
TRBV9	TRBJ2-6	CASSVEGSGANVLTF
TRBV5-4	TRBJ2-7	CASSLWGDRDSYEQYF
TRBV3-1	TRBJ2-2	CASRLTGHAGELFF